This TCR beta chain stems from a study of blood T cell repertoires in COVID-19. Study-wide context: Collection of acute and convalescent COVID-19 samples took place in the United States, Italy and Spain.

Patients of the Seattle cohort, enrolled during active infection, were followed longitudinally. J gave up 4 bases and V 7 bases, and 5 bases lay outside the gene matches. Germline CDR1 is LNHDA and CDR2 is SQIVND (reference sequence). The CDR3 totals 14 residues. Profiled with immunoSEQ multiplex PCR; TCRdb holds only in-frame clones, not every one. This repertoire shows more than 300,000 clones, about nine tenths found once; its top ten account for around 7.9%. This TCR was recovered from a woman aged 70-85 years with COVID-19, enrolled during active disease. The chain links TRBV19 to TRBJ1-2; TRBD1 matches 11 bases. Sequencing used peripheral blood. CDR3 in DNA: TGTGCCAGTACGGACAGGGGGCTTCTCTATGGCTACACCTTC. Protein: CASTDRGLLYGYTF.